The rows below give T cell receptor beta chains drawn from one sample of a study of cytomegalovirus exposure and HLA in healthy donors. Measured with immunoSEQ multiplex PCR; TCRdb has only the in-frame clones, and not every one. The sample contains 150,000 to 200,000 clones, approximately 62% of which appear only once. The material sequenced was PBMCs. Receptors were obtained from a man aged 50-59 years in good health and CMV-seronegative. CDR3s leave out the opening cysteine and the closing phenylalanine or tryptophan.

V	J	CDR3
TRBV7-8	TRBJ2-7	ASSLEQGGEQY
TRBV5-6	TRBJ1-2	ASSPQGAINYGYT
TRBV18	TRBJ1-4	ASSLRQGSNEKLF
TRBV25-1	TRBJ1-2	ASSPFRGSTNYGYT
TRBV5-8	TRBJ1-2	ASSIQTGRGYT
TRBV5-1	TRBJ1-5	ASRPSGERNQPQH
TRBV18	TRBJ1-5	ASSPLGQGGNQPQH
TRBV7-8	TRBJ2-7	ASSLEQGAYEQY
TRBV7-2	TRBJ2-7	ASSSPRQGIYEQY
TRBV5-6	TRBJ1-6	ASRLLTGGYNSPLH
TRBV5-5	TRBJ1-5	ASSLVGSGWTQPQH
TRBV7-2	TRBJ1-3	ASSSPGAGDAGNTIY
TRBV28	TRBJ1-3	ASSSTGQVYGNTIY
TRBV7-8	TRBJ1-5	ASSLTDSANQPQH
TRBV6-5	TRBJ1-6	ASSKDRNSPLH
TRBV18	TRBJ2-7	ASSLMGQGANEQY
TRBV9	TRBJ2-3	ASSVASGSTDTQY
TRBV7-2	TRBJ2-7	ASSLGGIWYEQY
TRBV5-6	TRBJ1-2	ASSLERGAYGYT
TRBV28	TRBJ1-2	ASSSGGQGADGYT
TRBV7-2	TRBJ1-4	ASSSSGRGSVDNEKLF
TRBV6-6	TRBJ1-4	ASSQQGASEKLF
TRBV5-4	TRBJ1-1	ASSPTGGDTEAF
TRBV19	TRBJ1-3	ASYDRLTGNTIY
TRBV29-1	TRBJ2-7	SVELAGGRYEQY
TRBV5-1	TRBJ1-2	ASSLTTGGGYT
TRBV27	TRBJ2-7	ASSAPGQVPYEQY
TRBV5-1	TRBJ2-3	ASSLAAGDTQY
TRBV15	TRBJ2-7	ATSRVGRGSDEQY
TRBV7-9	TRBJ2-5	ASSTSGQAIGETQY
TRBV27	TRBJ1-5	ASSLLGGTNRYSNQPQH
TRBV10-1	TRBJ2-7	ASSGSSGGYPNEQY
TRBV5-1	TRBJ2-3	ASSSGTSGGPSTDTQY
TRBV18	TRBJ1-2	ASSPQDTKGYGYT
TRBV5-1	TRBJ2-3	ASSLSRGGSTDTQY
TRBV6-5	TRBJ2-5	ASSYGGARETQY
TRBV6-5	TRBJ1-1	ASSSTVQTEAF
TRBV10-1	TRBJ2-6	AYRGGAGSGANVLT
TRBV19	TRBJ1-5	ASSRWTGTDQPQH
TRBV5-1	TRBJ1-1	ASSLGQIRVNTEAF
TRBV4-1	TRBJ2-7	ASSQTGTGSNEQY
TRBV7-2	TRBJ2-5	ASSLGPSGGQETQY
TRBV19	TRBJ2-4	ASSPPGTGHKNIQY
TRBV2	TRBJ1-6	ASSEGQGLSPLH
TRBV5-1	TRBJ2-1	ASSLGGLAGRYNEQF
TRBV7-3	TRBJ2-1	ASSLSTSSHEQF
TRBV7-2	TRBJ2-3	ASSLVWLAGGRTDTQY
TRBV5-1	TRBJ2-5	ASSLLGTGSAREQY
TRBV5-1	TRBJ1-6	ASSFLGQDFNSPLH
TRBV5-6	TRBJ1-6	ASSPPRGRNSPLH
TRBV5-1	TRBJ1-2	ASSFSTGANYGYT
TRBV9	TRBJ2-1	ASSARGGGHNEQF
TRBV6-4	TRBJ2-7	ASSVSYGLSAGEQY
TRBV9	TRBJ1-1	ASSVGEGARAEAF
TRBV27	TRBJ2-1	ASSLSGIRNEQF
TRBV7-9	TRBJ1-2	ASSFSVPFYGYT
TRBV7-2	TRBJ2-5	ASNVGAGVGETQY